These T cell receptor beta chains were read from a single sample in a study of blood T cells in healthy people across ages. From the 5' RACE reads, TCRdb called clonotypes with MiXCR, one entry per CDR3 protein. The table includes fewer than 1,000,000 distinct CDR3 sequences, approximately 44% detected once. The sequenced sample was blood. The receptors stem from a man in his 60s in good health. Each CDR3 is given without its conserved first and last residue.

cdr3_aa: SATVQSGTQY
cdr3_length: 10
v_call: TRBV20-1
j_call: TRBJ2-3

cdr3_aa: ATGPDLSYEQY
cdr3_length: 11
v_call: TRBV15
j_call: TRBJ2-7

cdr3_aa: ASSPGRGYSYEQY
cdr3_length: 13
v_call: TRBV13
j_call: TRBJ2-7

cdr3_aa: ASSARGDTGTQY
cdr3_length: 12
v_call: TRBV2
j_call: TRBJ2-3

cdr3_aa: TSSANRVMNTEAF
cdr3_length: 13
v_call: TRBV5-1
j_call: TRBJ1-1

cdr3_aa: AGSLGSYGYT
cdr3_length: 10
v_call: TRBV12-3/TRBV12-4
j_call: TRBJ1-2

cdr3_aa: PQGAEETQY
cdr3_length: 9
v_call: TRBV3-1
j_call: TRBJ2-5

cdr3_aa: SASGAAYNEQF
cdr3_length: 11
v_call: TRBV20-1
j_call: TRBJ2-1

cdr3_aa: ASSATGESPLH
cdr3_length: 11
v_call: TRBV7-9
j_call: TRBJ1-6

cdr3_aa: SVPAAGKGAEQY
cdr3_length: 12
v_call: TRBV29-1
j_call: TRBJ2-7

cdr3_aa: SCLARVTDTQY
cdr3_length: 11
v_call: TRBV20-1
j_call: TRBJ2-3

cdr3_aa: ASSILTSGGSTQY
cdr3_length: 13
v_call: TRBV5-6
j_call: TRBJ2-3

cdr3_aa: ASSSYLSADTQY
cdr3_length: 12
v_call: TRBV7-2
j_call: TRBJ2-3

cdr3_aa: ASSTGQGYNEQY
cdr3_length: 12
v_call: TRBV12-3/TRBV12-4
j_call: -

cdr3_aa: ASGPTGDPSYEQY
cdr3_length: 13
v_call: TRBV12-3/TRBV12-4
j_call: TRBJ2-7

cdr3_aa: ASLYNEQF
cdr3_length: 8
v_call: TRBV5-6
j_call: TRBJ2-1

cdr3_aa: ASSSWGFRDTQY
cdr3_length: 12
v_call: TRBV7-2
j_call: TRBJ2-3

cdr3_aa: ASSYSTGGENSPLH
cdr3_length: 14
v_call: TRBV6-6
j_call: TRBJ1-6

cdr3_aa: ASSSSTDPAPYEQY
cdr3_length: 14
v_call: TRBV7-9
j_call: TRBJ2-7

cdr3_aa: ASSFVEVVTNEKLF
cdr3_length: 14
v_call: TRBV27
j_call: TRBJ1-4

cdr3_aa: SVIPPGQGTYNEQF
cdr3_length: 14
v_call: TRBV29-1
j_call: TRBJ2-1

cdr3_aa: ASSQDSGYNEKLF
cdr3_length: 13
v_call: TRBV4-3
j_call: TRBJ1-4

cdr3_aa: ASSKDDRMGLETQY
cdr3_length: 14
v_call: TRBV7-8
j_call: TRBJ2-3

cdr3_aa: ASSQGGRTEQF
cdr3_length: 11
v_call: TRBV14
j_call: TRBJ2-1

cdr3_aa: SAPGAVYEQY
cdr3_length: 10
v_call: TRBV20-1
j_call: TRBJ2-7

cdr3_aa: GAREPSGKETQY
cdr3_length: 12
v_call: TRBV20-1
j_call: TRBJ2-5

cdr3_aa: SATGLASSYEQY
cdr3_length: 12
v_call: TRBV20-1
j_call: TRBJ2-7

cdr3_aa: ASSATGGHIQY
cdr3_length: 11
v_call: TRBV12-3/TRBV12-4
j_call: TRBJ2-4